These 22 T cell receptor beta chains were all obtained from the same sample, sequenced in a study of T cell responses to AZD1222 COVID-19 vaccine. Assay: immunoSEQ multiplex PCR; the TCRdb copy retains only in-frame clones and omits some. The sample consists of around 150,000 clones, nearly 95% of them appearing once. The sample in question was peripheral blood, obtained on day 0 of AZD1222 vaccination. The receptors shown here come from an adult in good health.

The chain recombines TRBV19 with TRBJ1-1; no clear D gene. The CDR3 has 14 residues. CDR1 and CDR2 from the germline V gene are LNHDA and SQIVND (reference sequence). Deletions cut 1 base from V and 3 bases from J, with 9 bases between. CDR3 coding DNA: TGTGCCAGTAGTATAGGTCCTGCTGACACTGAAGCTTTCTTT. As protein: CASSIGPADTEAFF. The full variable domain, in which reference TRBV19 and TRBJ1-1 provide the parts outside the CDR3, is DGGITQSPKYLFRKEGQNVTLSCEQNLNHDAMYWYRQDPGQGLRLIYYSQIVNDFQKGDIAEGYSVSREKKESFPLTVTSAQKNPTAFYLCASSIGPADTEAFFGQGTRLTVV.

The chain joins TRBV4-3 to TRBJ1-4, with a possible D match to TRBD1 (5 bases). Trimming pared 0 bases from V and 0 bases from J, leaving 17 bases between. CDR3 length: 19 residues. The germline CDR1 and CDR2 sequences are LGHNA and YSLEER. Written as DNA, the CDR3 is TGCGCCAGCAGCCAAGATTACTATTCCGGGGCCGCAACTAATGAAAAACTGTTTTTT. It yields the protein CASSQDYYSGAATNEKLFF.

This chain uses TRBV3-1 (or the pseudogene TRBV3-2) with TRBJ1-2; D unclear. There are 13 residues in the CDR3. Trimming pared 4 bases from V and 4 bases from J, leaving 10 bases between. Germline-derived CDR1 and CDR2 are LGHDT and YNNKEL (reference sequence). The CDR3 DNA follows: TGTGCCAGCAGCCTCGGGAAAAGCTATGGCTACACCTTC. As protein: CASSLGKSYGYTF.

The chain carries TRBV18 and TRBJ1-2; the match to TRBD1 covers 8 bases. After removal of 3 bases from V and 4 bases from J, the junction contained 13 bases not matched to a gene. Germline-derived CDR1 and CDR2 are KGHSH and LQKENI. The CDR3 totals 17 residues. CDR3 nucleotide sequence: TGTGCCAGCTCACCGGGACAGGCCCTTCTTACTTTCTATGGCTACACCTTC. This gives the protein CASSPGQALLTFYGYTF.

The CDR3, as DNA: TGTGCCAGTAGTATGGTAGGAAGCTCCTATAATTCACCCCTCCACTTT. Residues: CASSMVGSSYNSPLHF. The gene calls are TRBV19 and TRBJ1-6; D not certain. Trimming cost V 3 bases and J 0 bases, with 9 bases left between them. The CDR3 runs 16 residues. Germline V gene sequence: CDR1 LNHDA, CDR2 SQIVND (reference sequence).

This clone was detected a few times. The chain couples TRBV2 to TRBJ2-4; D unclear. The CDR3 consists of 19 residues. V dropped 3 bases and J dropped 1 base, with 22 bases sitting between them. Germline CDR1 and CDR2: SNHLY and FYNNEI. The CDR3 sequence: CASSEVGSPGVVAKNIQYF. The CDR3 DNA reads TGTGCCAGCAGTGAGGTAGGAAGTCCCGGAGTAGTTGCCAAAAACATTCAGTACTTC. Together with reference TRBV2 and TRBJ2-4, the CDR3 gives the full variable domain: EPEVTQTPSHQVTQMGQEVILRCVPISNHLYFYWYRQILGQKVEFLVSFYNNEISEKSEIFDDQFSVERPDGSNFTLKIRSTKLEDSAMYFCASSEVGSPGVVAKNIQYFGAGTRLSVL.

This chain joins TRBV3-1 (or the pseudogene TRBV3-2) and TRBJ1-4, with D possibly TRBD1 on 6 matching bases. V shed 3 bases and J shed 6 bases, with 11 bases lying between them. CDR3 length: 14 amino acids. Germline CDR1 and CDR2: LGHDT and YNNKEL (reference sequence). CDR3 in amino acids: CASSHTGLDEKLFF. CDR3 sequence (DNA): TGTGCCAGCAGCCATACAGGGTTGGATGAAAAACTGTTTTTT.

The chain links TRBV27 to TRBJ1-1; a weak D match, TRBD1 (6 bases). The CDR3 consists of 14 residues. Trimming stripped 3 bases from V and 2 bases from J, with 10 bases between. Looked up from germline, CDR1 is MNHEY and CDR2 is SMNVEV (reference sequence). The CDR3 DNA reads TGTGCCAGCAGTTTTTCGGGGACAAACACTGAAGCTTTCTTT. Translation: CASSFSGTNTEAFF.

J is TRBJ2-2 and V is TRBV29-1, with D tentatively TRBD1 (6 bases). With 2 bases removed from V and 0 bases from J, the gap between germline ends came to 7 bases. Germline V lookup: CDR1 SQVTM, CDR2 ANQGSEA. The CDR3 totals 14 residues. CDR3 sequence: CSVETGTNTGELFF. DNA of the CDR3: TGCAGCGTTGAAACAGGGACGAACACCGGGGAGCTGTTTTTT.

The chain is built from TRBV7-3 and TRBJ1-1; unclear D gene. V was clipped by 2 bases and J by 8 bases, with 12 bases between them. Germline V gene lookup returns CDR1 SGHTA and CDR2 FQGTGA. The CDR3 loop spans 13 amino acids. CDR3 in amino acids: CASSLGQAREAFF. CDR3 nucleotides: TGTGCCAGCAGCTTAGGGCAGGCTCGCGAAGCTTTCTTT.

The V and J genes are TRBV3-1 (or the pseudogene TRBV3-2) and TRBJ2-5; 13 bases map to TRBD2. Germline assignment: CDR1 LGHDT and CDR2 YNNKEL (reference sequence). The CDR3 loop spans 18 amino acids. The V segment lost 1 base and the J segment 5 bases; nucleotides outside the gene matches: 10. For the CDR3, the DNA is TGTGCCAGCAGCCAAGCCCCGGGACTAGCGGGGATTCAGGAGACCCAGTACTTC. Translated, it gives CASSQAPGLAGIQETQYF.

This clone was seen just once. This CDR3 is CSVEGRGHEQFF. CDR3 sequence (DNA): TGCAGCGTTGAAGGTCGGGGGCATGAGCAGTTCTTC. The V and J genes are TRBV29-1 and TRBJ2-1; either TRBD1 or TRBD2 may fit D (6 bases each). Between the trimmed V and J ends, which lost 1 base and 8 bases, there was a span of 9 bases. Looked up from germline, CDR1 is SQVTM and CDR2 is ANQGSEA. The CDR3 consists of 12 residues.

In this sample, this clone turned up a few times. The rearrangement joins TRBV5-1 to TRBJ2-3; D call uncertain. Germline loops: CDR1 SGHRS, CDR2 YFSETQ. V dropped 4 bases and J dropped 0 bases, with 6 bases sitting between them. CDR3 length equals 13 residues. CDR3 residues: CASSRRSTDTQYF. The CDR3 region has the DNA TGCGCCAGCAGCAGACGCAGCACAGATACGCAGTATTTT.

The rearrangement joins TRBV15 to TRBJ2-7; D is ambiguous. The CDR3 spans 14 residues. CDR1 LNHNV and CDR2 YYDKDF come from the germline V gene (reference sequence). Trimming took 5 bases from V and 6 from J, leaving 17 bases between them. Here the CDR3 reads CATSRGRNVGEQYF. For the CDR3, the DNA is TGTGCCACCAGCCGCGGCCGAAATGTAGGCGAGCAGTACTTC.

The chain is built from TRBV2 and TRBJ1-6; D gene unclear. Trimming left V 8 bases short and J 7 bases short, with 15 bases between. Germline V gene lookup returns CDR1 SNHLY and CDR2 FYNNEI. The CDR3 runs 14 residues. Written as DNA, the CDR3 is TGTGCCAGCGGACCTGAGACCGGCAATTCACCCCTCCACTTT. Translating it yields CASGPETGNSPLHF.

The chain couples TRBV3-1 (or the pseudogene TRBV3-2) to TRBJ2-5; TRBD2 might be the D (5 bases). The germline V gene has CDR1 LGHDT and CDR2 YNNKEL (reference sequence). Trimming shortened V by 4 bases and J by 5 bases, and 14 bases separated the two germline ends. CDR3 size: 14 residues. The CDR3 DNA follows: TGTGCCAGCAGCCGGACCGACGGGGTGGAGACCCAGTACTTC. Translation: CASSRTDGVETQYF.

The chain employs TRBV10-3 and TRBJ1-2; D is unresolved. The V end lost 4 bases, the J end lost 3 bases, and 6 bases lay between the germline ends. Germline loops: CDR1 ENHRY, CDR2 SYGVKD. This CDR3 has 12 residues. The CDR3 reads CAISGDDYGYTF. The CDR3 nucleotides are TGTGCCATCAGTGGGGATGACTATGGCTACACCTTC.

This clone was observed many times. V is TRBV5-1 and J is TRBJ2-1; TRBD2 might be the D (5 bases). Trimming left V 4 bases short and J 9 bases short, with 11 bases between. The CDR3 extends over 12 amino acids. Germline V gene lookup returns CDR1 SGHRS and CDR2 YFSETQ. The CDR3 nucleotides are TGCGCCAGCAGCGAATCCCGGGGTGAGCAGTTCTTC. Its translation is CASSESRGEQFF.

The chain joins TRBV19 to TRBJ2-5; D might be TRBD2 (6 bases). This CDR3 contains 14 residues. Germline V gives CDR1 LNHDA, CDR2 SQIVND (reference sequence). Between the trimmed V and J ends, which lost 5 bases and 3 bases, there was a span of 13 bases. This chain's CDR3 is CASSDRLGEETQYF. The CDR3 coding sequence is TGTGCCAGTAGTGACCGACTAGGAGAAGAGACCCAGTACTTC.

The V gene is TRBV18, the J gene TRBJ2-5; maybe TRBD2 (6 bases). The V end lost 2 bases, the J end lost 5 bases, and 18 bases lay between the germline ends. Germline V gives CDR1 KGHSH, CDR2 LQKENI. The CDR3 loop spans 16 amino acids. The CDR3 spells CASSPSVVASEETQYF. The DNA for the CDR3 is TGTGCCAGCTCACCATCGGTTGTGGCTAGCGAGGAGACCCAGTACTTC.

V is TRBV11-2 and J is TRBJ1-4; a weak D match, TRBD1 (5 bases). The CDR3 covers 15 residues. In germline, CDR1 is SGHAT, CDR2 FQNNGV. Trimming shortened V by 4 bases and J by 4 bases, and 13 bases separated the two germline ends. The CDR3 is CASSSIRGNNEKLFF. Here the CDR3 DNA reads TGTGCCAGCAGCTCAATACGGGGGAATAATGAAAAACTGTTTTTT. Combining the CDR3 with reference TRBV11-2 and TRBJ1-4 gives the whole variable domain EAGVAQSPRYKIIEKRQSVAFWCNPISGHATLYWYQQILGQGPKLLIQFQNNGVVDDSQLPKDRFSAERLKGVDSTLKIQPAKLEDSAVYLCASSSIRGNNEKLFFGSGTQLSVL.

This clone came up a few times. This chain connects TRBV28 to TRBJ1-5; 7 bases match TRBD1. Germline CDR1 MDHEN, CDR2 SYDVKM. This CDR3 spans 19 amino acids. Germline trimming cut 6 bases from V and 1 base from J; bases unmatched to any gene: 18. CDR3 coding DNA: TGTGCCAGCAGCGGATCCATACAGGGGATTGGGGGCAGCAATCAGCCCCAGCATTTT. Its translation: CASSGSIQGIGGSNQPQHF.